These 27 T cell receptor beta chains came from one sample sequenced in a study of radiotherapy plus CTLA-4 blockade in lung cancer. Here immunoSEQ multiplex PCR was the method, and the copy in TCRdb shows in-frame clones only, minus some. The sample has some 110,000 clones; 81% are singletons. The sequenced sample was peripheral blood, obtained from a patient treated with radiotherapy plus ipilimumab. Receptors were obtained from a human donor with non-small cell lung cancer that progressed on radiotherapy plus ipilimumab. Some clones in this sample may be carry-over from other donors' samples.

Worth noting for this clone: This specimen includes other DNA sequences encoding the same CDR3. CDR3: CASSSGTGSTYEQYF. The DNA for the CDR3 is TGTGCCAGCAGCTCCGGGACAGGGAGTACCTACGAGCAGTACTTC. V usage is TRBV11-2 and J usage is TRBJ2-7; 9 bases line up with TRBD1. The V and J ends lost 4 bases and 2 bases, in that order; junction bases with no gene match: 6. Germline values: CDR1 SGHAT, CDR2 FQNNGV. This CDR3 spans 15 amino acids.

The chain couples TRBV27 to TRBJ1-2; tentative D call: TRBD1 (5 bases). Germline CDR1 reads MNHEY; CDR2 reads SMNVEV (reference sequence). V dropped 1 base and J dropped 8 bases, with 20 bases sitting between them. The CDR3 contains 16 residues. The CDR3 loop is CASSLYGARGTMGYTF. CDR3 sequence (DNA): TGTGCCAGCAGTTTATATGGGGCGAGAGGGACCATGGGCTACACCTTC.

The count of this clone is one. CDR3 sequence: CASSIQTGRGTDTQYF. DNA of the CDR3: TGTGCCAGCAGCATACAGACGGGGAGGGGGACAGATACGCAGTATTTT. The V call is TRBV5-4, the J call TRBJ2-3, with D possibly being TRBD2 (7 bases). The CDR3 sequence is 16 residues long. V lost 4 bases, J lost 3 bases, and 18 bases lay in between. The germline V gene encodes CDR1 SGHNT and CDR2 YYREEE (reference sequence).

This chain links TRBV7-2 with TRBJ1-1; TRBD1 aligns across 7 bases. The J segment lost 1 base and the V segment lost 1 base, leaving 3 bases of the junction unmatched. Germline CDR1 SGHTA, CDR2 FQGNSA. The length of the CDR3 is 15 residues. As DNA, the CDR3 is TGTGCCAGCAGCTTAGTTGGGACAGCGAACACTGAAGCTTTCTTT. Amino acids: CASSLVGTANTEAFF.

J is TRBJ2-3 and V is TRBV7-3; no clear D. This CDR3 has 13 amino acids. Germline V gene sequence: CDR1 SGHTA, CDR2 FQGTGA. The V and J ends lost 1 base and 5 bases respectively, with 7 bases between them. CDR3 residues: CASSLIGVDTQYF. In DNA, the CDR3 is TGTGCCAGCAGCTTAATAGGTGTAGATACGCAGTATTTT.

In this sample, this clone turned up a few times. The chain employs TRBV6-5 and TRBJ1-1, with D tentatively TRBD1 (5 bases). V lost 5 bases, J lost 0 bases, and 10 bases lay in between. Germline CDR1 reads MNHEY; CDR2 reads SVGAGI. This CDR3 is 14 amino acids long. The CDR3 loop reads CASSKRGMNTEAFF. The CDR3, as DNA: TGTGCCAGCAGTAAAAGGGGTATGAACACTGAAGCTTTCTTT.

This clone has just a few counts. At the DNA level, this CDR3 is encoded by other sequences in the same sample as well. V is TRBV9 and J is TRBJ2-1; TRBD2 aligns across 7 bases. The CDR3 is 15 residues long. Per the germline V gene, CDR1 is SGDLS and CDR2 is YYNGEE. V shed 0 bases and J 0 bases; nucleotides not matched to a gene: 0. CDR3 nucleotide sequence: TGTGCCAGCAGCGTAGCGGGGGGCTCCTACAATGAGCAGTTCTTC. It translates to CASSVAGGSYNEQFF.

The chain employs TRBV10-3 and TRBJ1-1; no reliable D call. In germline, CDR1 is ENHRY, CDR2 SYGVKD. The V end was cut by 10 bases, the J end by 3 bases, with 18 bases between. The CDR3 extends over 14 amino acids. CDR3 in amino acids: CATGPGRGDTEAFF. CDR3 DNA sequence: TGTGCCACCGGACCGGGTCGAGGAGACACTGAAGCTTTCTTT.

The chain recombines TRBV5-4 with TRBJ1-2; 7 bases line up with TRBD1. Germline trimming cut 5 bases from V and 0 bases from J; bases unmatched to any gene: 4. Germline V gives CDR1 SGHNT, CDR2 YYREEE (reference sequence). The CDR3 consists of 14 residues. The CDR3 DNA is TGTGCCAGCAGAGAGGGGGCAACTAACTATGGCTACACCTTC. Translation gives CASREGATNYGYTF.

The V call is TRBV4-3, the J call TRBJ2-7; D is ambiguous. Germline V gene data show CDR1 as LGHNA and CDR2 as YSLEER. This CDR3 has 13 amino acids. With 0 bases removed from V and 3 bases from J, the gap between germline ends came to 6 bases. This CDR3 reads CASSQDQLYEQYF. The CDR3 nucleotides are TGCGCCAGCAGCCAAGATCAGCTCTACGAGCAGTACTTC.

This clone is a singleton in its sample. The chain is built from TRBV29-1 and TRBJ1-4; D perhaps matches TRBD1 (5 bases). The CDR3 loop spans 12 amino acids. Germline CDR1 SQVTM, CDR2 ANQGSEA. The V and J ends lost 7 bases and 6 bases respectively, with 12 bases between them. The CDR3 region has the DNA TGCAGCGCTGGGGGGGATGATGAAAAACTGTTTTTT. It codes for CSAGGDDEKLFF.

Points on this clone: This same CDR3 is encoded by further DNA sequences in the sample. This chain joins TRBV18 and TRBJ1-5; TRBD1 agrees at 7 bases. The CDR3 covers 13 residues. The V and J ends lost 8 bases and 7 bases, in that order; junction bases with no gene match: 8. Germline CDR1 reads KGHSH; CDR2 reads LQKENI. The CDR3 spells CASGEQGTQPQHF. The CDR3 region has the DNA TGTGCCAGCGGGGAACAGGGGACCCAGCCCCAGCATTTT.

The chain uses TRBV4-1 and TRBJ2-1; perhaps TRBD2 as D (5 bases). V lost 1 base, J lost 6 bases, and 22 bases lay in between. The length of the CDR3 is 18 residues. Germline V gene sequence: CDR1 MGHRA, CDR2 YSYEKL. As DNA, the CDR3 is TGCGCCAGCAGCCAAGTTTTTAGTGCGGGTCAGGATGCCAATGAGCAGTTCTTC. This codes for CASSQVFSAGQDANEQFF.

The gene calls are TRBV7-3 and TRBJ1-1; tentative D call: TRBD1 (5 bases). The CDR3 is made up of 17 amino acids. V shed 4 bases and J shed 1 base, with 19 bases lying between them. Looked up from germline, CDR1 is SGHTA and CDR2 is FQGTGA. Here the CDR3 reads CASSSRGRDGGNTEAFF. The CDR3 coding sequence is TGTGCCAGCAGCTCCCGGGGCAGGGACGGAGGGAACACTGAAGCTTTCTTT.

The chain has TRBV10-3 and TRBJ2-2; the match to TRBD2 covers 8 bases. V was clipped by 4 bases and J by 4 bases; unmatched bases: 5. CDR1 and CDR2 from the germline V gene are ENHRY and SYGVKD. The CDR3 runs 15 residues. This CDR3 reads CAISGVAGSTGELFF. The CDR3 DNA reads as TGTGCCATCAGTGGGGTAGCGGGGAGCACCGGGGAGCTGTTTTTT.

This clone was seen more than once but under ten times. The chain combines TRBV13 with TRBJ2-1; 7 bases line up with TRBD2. The V segment lost 4 bases and the J segment 3 bases; nucleotides outside the gene matches: 12. This CDR3 is 17 amino acids long. The V gene's germline CDR1 is PRHDT and CDR2 FYEKMQ (reference sequence). The CDR3 spells CASSSRGLGGGYNEQFF. The CDR3, as DNA: TGTGCCAGCAGCTCCCGCGGATTGGGCGGGGGCTACAATGAGCAGTTCTTC.

The chain combines TRBV7-9 with TRBJ2-1, with TRBD1 matching over 10 bases. Germline V gene sequence: CDR1 SEHNR, CDR2 FQNEAQ (reference sequence). The length of the CDR3 is 15 residues. V trimming: 5 bases; J trimming: 6 bases; junction bases outside the gene matches: 7. The CDR3 bases are TGTGCCAGCAGCCCCCCGGGACAGGGGACCAATGAGCAGTTCTTC. It translates to CASSPPGQGTNEQFF.

This chain links TRBV4-3 with TRBJ2-5, with 8 bases that match TRBD1. The CDR3 extends over 15 amino acids. Germline V lookup: CDR1 LGHNA, CDR2 YSLEER. Trimming at V came to 0 bases and at J to 5 bases, leaving 5 bases not matched to a gene. In DNA form, the CDR3 reads TGCGCCAGCAGCCAAGACTCAGGGGGCGCGGAGACCCAGTACTTC. Translated: CASSQDSGGAETQYF.

This clone was detected a few times. The V call is TRBV2, the J call TRBJ2-2; D unclear. V gave up 2 bases and J gave up 5 bases, with 9 bases separating them. The CDR3 extends over 14 amino acids. The germline gives CDR1 SNHLY, CDR2 FYNNEI. The CDR3 DNA is TGTGCCAGCAGTGAAAACAGCAGAACCGGGGAGCTGTTTTTT. As protein: CASSENSRTGELFF.

J is TRBJ1-4 and V is TRBV4-3, with unresolved D. From germline, CDR1 is LGHNA and CDR2 YSLEER. This CDR3 is built from 11 residues. Trimming stripped 4 bases from V and 8 bases from J, with 5 bases between. Written as DNA, the CDR3 is TGCGCCAGCAGCCGTGGAGAAAAACTGTTTTTT. It codes for CASSRGEKLFF.

The rearrangement joins TRBV7-3 to TRBJ1-1, with D unclear. Germline V gene lookup returns CDR1 SGHTA and CDR2 FQGTGA. CDR3 size: 13 residues. With 5 bases removed from V and 1 base from J, the gap between germline ends came to 8 bases. CDR3 DNA sequence: TGTGCCAGCAGCGCAACCAGGAACACTGAAGCTTTCTTT. It translates to CASSATRNTEAFF. Filled out from reference TRBV7-3 and TRBJ1-1, the complete variable domain reads GAGVSQTPSNKVTEKGKYVELRCDPISGHTALYWYRQSLGQGPEFLIYFQGTGAADDSGLPNDRFFAVRPEGSVSTLKIQRTERGDSAVYLCASSATRNTEAFFGQGTRLTVV.

The genes are TRBV15 and TRBJ2-2; D is unresolved. The V end lost 0 bases, the J end lost 1 base, and 9 bases lay between the germline ends. The germline V gene has CDR1 LNHNV and CDR2 YYDKDF (reference sequence). The CDR3 totals 16 residues. CDR3 residues: CATSREPGRNTGELFF. The CDR3, as DNA: TGTGCCACCAGCAGAGAGCCAGGTCGGAACACCGGGGAGCTGTTTTTT.

The rearrangement joins TRBV9 to TRBJ2-3, with 8 bases fitting TRBD2. This CDR3 has 15 amino acids. The germline gives CDR1 SGDLS, CDR2 YYNGEE. V lost 2 bases, J lost 5 bases, and 7 bases stayed unmatched. This CDR3 reads CASSVTSGGKDTQYF. The CDR3 DNA sequence: TGTGCCAGCAGCGTTACTAGCGGAGGGAAAGATACGCAGTATTTT.

The rearrangement uses TRBV4-3 and TRBJ2-1; D gene ambiguous. Per the germline V gene, CDR1 is LGHNA and CDR2 is YSLEER. The ends were cut back, 4 bases at V and 4 bases at J, with 8 bases in the middle. The CDR3 totals 13 residues. CDR3 nucleotide sequence: TGCGCCAGCAGCCCGATAGTTTACAATGAGCAGTTCTTC. Amino acids: CASSPIVYNEQFF.

This clone was seen only a few times. The chain joins TRBV5-1 to TRBJ2-7; D gene unclear. Germline CDR1 and CDR2: SGHRS and YFSETQ. The V gene lost 0 bases and the J gene lost 4 bases, with 11 bases spanning the gap. The CDR3 is 14 amino acids. Here the CDR3 reads CASSLGLQDYEQYF. The CDR3 nucleotides read TGCGCCAGCAGCTTGGGGTTACAAGATTACGAGCAGTACTTC.

The J gene is TRBJ1-1, the V gene TRBV18; 7 positions agree with TRBD1. The germline gives CDR1 KGHSH, CDR2 LQKENI. The length of the CDR3 is 17 residues. V trimming: 2 bases; J trimming: 2 bases; junction bases outside the gene matches: 11. The CDR3 here is CASSPLDHGQANTEAFF. As DNA, the CDR3 is TGTGCCAGCTCACCATTAGATCATGGACAGGCAAACACTGAAGCTTTCTTT.

The V call is TRBV11-2, the J call TRBJ2-3, with D unclear. V lost 2 bases, J lost 6 bases, and 12 bases lay in between. Germline V gene sequence: CDR1 SGHAT, CDR2 FQNNGV. The CDR3 is made up of 14 amino acids. For the CDR3, the DNA is TGTGCCAGCAGCTTAAATCCGGGTTCGGATACGCAGTATTTT. Encoded protein: CASSLNPGSDTQYF.